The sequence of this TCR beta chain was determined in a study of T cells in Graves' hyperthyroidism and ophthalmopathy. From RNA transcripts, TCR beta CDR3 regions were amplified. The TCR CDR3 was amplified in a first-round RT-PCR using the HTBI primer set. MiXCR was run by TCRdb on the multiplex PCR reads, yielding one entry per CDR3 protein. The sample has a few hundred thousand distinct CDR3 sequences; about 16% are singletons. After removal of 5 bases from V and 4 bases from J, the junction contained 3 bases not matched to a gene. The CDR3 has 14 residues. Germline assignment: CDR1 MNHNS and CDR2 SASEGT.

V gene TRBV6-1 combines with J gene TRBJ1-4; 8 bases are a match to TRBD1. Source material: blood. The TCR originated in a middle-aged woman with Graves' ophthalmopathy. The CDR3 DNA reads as TGTGCCAGCAGTAGGACAGGGAGTAATGAAAAACTGTTTTTT. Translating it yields CASSRTGSNEKLFF.